A single sample is the source of the 28 T cell receptor beta chains below, sequenced in a study of blood T cell repertoires in COVID-19 (TCRdb year 2020). Library construction relied on the immunoSEQ multiplex PCR assay. TCRdb took over this immuneACCESS table, retaining in-frame rearrangements with V and J assigned. Such tables are incomplete; in checked studies, under half of the missing clones stem from an unresolved V gene, and the remainder is unexplained. The sample profile shows about 99,000 clones; around 90% of them were found once. Of the sample, around 3.1% falls within the top ten clones. Sample: peripheral blood. Receptor source: a man aged 50-59 years in a cohort sampled during active COVID-19.

V usage is TRBV5-5 and J usage is TRBJ2-3, with D maybe TRBD1 (5 bases). V was trimmed by 0 bases and J by 3 bases, leaving 11 bases between them. Per germline, CDR1 SGHKS and CDR2 YYEKEE (reference sequence). CDR3 length equals 15 residues. DNA for the CDR3: TGTGCCAGCAGCTTGGGCAGGGCTTTTACAGATACGCAGTATTTT. It encodes CASSLGRAFTDTQYF.

V is TRBV5-1 and J is TRBJ1-2, with a possible D match to TRBD1 (5 bases). CDR1 is SGHRS, CDR2 YFSETQ, per germline. The V end lost 0 bases, the J end lost 7 bases, and 16 bases lay between the germline ends. The CDR3 extends over 15 amino acids. CDR3 in amino acids: CASSLVQSGMGGYTF. The CDR3 DNA follows: TGCGCCAGCAGCTTGGTTCAATCAGGGATGGGTGGCTACACCTTC.

The chain joins TRBV12-3 or TRBV12-4 to TRBJ2-1, with D maybe TRBD1 (6 bases). CDR3 length equals 12 residues. Trimming shortened V by 5 bases and J by 10 bases, and 12 bases separated the two germline ends. The CDR3 sequence: CASSNRVDEQFF. The CDR3 coding sequence is TGTGCCAGCAGTAACAGGGTCGACGAGCAGTTCTTC.

The chain has TRBV28 and TRBJ1-3, with D unclear. Germline CDR1 MDHEN, CDR2 SYDVKM. The CDR3 spans 11 residues. V was pared by 7 bases and J by 4 bases, with 5 bases between. In nucleotides, the CDR3 is TGTGCCAGCATCGGGGGAAACACCATATATTTT. Its protein is CASIGGNTIYF. Combining the CDR3 with reference TRBV28 and TRBJ1-3 gives the whole variable domain DVKVTQSSRYLVKRTGEKVFLECVQDMDHENMFWYRQDPGLGLRLIYFSYDVKMKEKGDIPEGYSVSREKKERFSLILESASTNQTSMYLCASIGGNTIYFGEGSWLTVV.

This chain links TRBV6-5 with TRBJ1-1; D is ambiguous. The germline V gene encodes CDR1 MNHEY and CDR2 SVGAGI. This CDR3 contains 12 residues. Deletions cut 7 bases from V and 0 bases from J, with 6 bases between. The CDR3 bases are TGTGCCAGCATACGGTTGAACACTGAAGCTTTCTTT. This codes for CASIRLNTEAFF.

The chain uses TRBV9 and TRBJ2-3; D is possibly TRBD1 (5 bases). Trimming stripped 3 bases from V and 5 bases from J, with 13 bases between. Per germline, CDR1 SGDLS and CDR2 YYNGEE. The CDR3 is 14 residues long. The CDR3 reads CASSALGQRDTQYF. The DNA of the CDR3 is TGTGCCAGCAGCGCTCTGGGGCAGCGAGATACGCAGTATTTT.

The chain uses TRBV5-5 and TRBJ1-1; the D gene is possibly TRBD1 (6 bases). Germline V CDR1 and CDR2: SGHKS, YYEKEE (reference sequence). This CDR3 is 15 amino acids long. V was trimmed by 0 bases and J by 4 bases, leaving 13 bases between them. The CDR3 region is CASSLVGGLGTEAFF. The CDR3 DNA follows: TGTGCCAGCAGCTTGGTCGGGGGGCTCGGCACTGAAGCTTTCTTT.

The V and J genes are TRBV18 and TRBJ2-6; 8 bases are shared with TRBD1. CDR3 length: 17 residues. Losses at the gene ends were 4 bases for V and 2 bases for J; bases not matched to a gene: 7. From germline, CDR1 is KGHSH and CDR2 LQKENI. The CDR3 nucleotides read TGTGCCAGCTCACGTGGACAGGGTGGGGCTGGGGCCAACGTCCTGACTTTC. The encoded protein is CASSRGQGGAGANVLTF.

This clone was recorded only once. The chain's CDR3 is CASSWQGNQPQHF. The DNA of the CDR3 is TGTGCCAGCAGTTGGCAGGGGAATCAGCCCCAGCATTTT. The chain recombines TRBV27 with TRBJ1-5, with TRBD1 as a possible D gene (6 bases). Germline assignment: CDR1 MNHEY and CDR2 SMNVEV (reference sequence). Trimming took 4 bases from V and 4 from J, leaving 8 bases between them. The CDR3 loop spans 13 amino acids.

The V and J genes are TRBV5-4 and TRBJ2-7, with D maybe TRBD2 (6 bases). This CDR3 spans 12 amino acids. Germline V lookup: CDR1 SGHNT, CDR2 YYREEE (reference sequence). Trimming shortened V by 0 bases and J by 6 bases, and 7 bases separated the two germline ends. CDR3 in amino acids: CASSLGRAEQYV. The CDR3 DNA reads as TGTGCCAGCAGCTTGGGGAGGGCCGAGCAGTACGTC.

The V call is TRBV5-4, the J call TRBJ2-3, with 10 positions matching TRBD2. The CDR3 covers 16 residues. CDR1 and CDR2 (germline): SGHNT, YYREEE (reference sequence). Germline trimming cut 5 bases from V and 2 bases from J; bases unmatched to any gene: 8. The chain's CDR3 is CASSSVSGGTTDTQYF. The CDR3 DNA sequence: TGTGCCAGCAGTTCCGTTAGCGGGGGGACCACAGATACGCAGTATTTT.

V is TRBV4-2 and J is TRBJ1-3, with 11 bases matching TRBD1. The CDR3 has 16 residues. Trimming at V came to 0 bases and at J to 2 bases, leaving 0 bases not matched to a gene. From germline, CDR1 is LGHNA and CDR2 YNFKEQ. The CDR3 reads CASSQEGQGAGNTIYF. CDR3 DNA sequence: TGTGCCAGCAGCCAAGAGGGACAGGGGGCTGGAAACACCATATATTTT.

J is TRBJ2-7 and V is TRBV7-8, with a possible D match to TRBD2 (6 bases). The CDR3 extends over 13 amino acids. The V gene's germline CDR1 is SGHVS and CDR2 FQNEAQ. Trimming took off 4 bases at V and 2 bases at J, with 9 bases between the two ends. CDR3 coding DNA: TGTGCCAGCAGCTGGAGGGAAACCTACGAGCAGTACTTC. This encodes CASSWRETYEQYF. Filled out from reference TRBV7-8 and TRBJ2-7, the complete variable domain reads GAGVSQSPRYKVAKRGQDVALRCDPISGHVSLFWYQQALGQGPEFLTYFQNEAQLDKSGLPSDRFFAERPEGSVSTLKIQRTQQEDSAVYLCASSWRETYEQYFGPGTRLTVT.

The chain carries TRBV2 and TRBJ2-7; tentative D call: TRBD1 (6 bases). The CDR3 totals 15 residues. V shed 7 bases and J shed 3 bases, with 19 bases lying between them. Germline values: CDR1 SNHLY, CDR2 FYNNEI. This CDR3 reads CASTRDGTSFYEQYF. CDR3 bases: TGTGCCAGCACCAGGGACGGGACATCGTTCTACGAGCAGTACTTC. Using reference TRBV2 and TRBJ2-7 for the parts outside the CDR3, the full variable domain is EPEVTQTPSHQVTQMGQEVILRCVPISNHLYFYWYRQILGQKVEFLVSFYNNEISEKSEIFDDQFSVERPDGSNFTLKIRSTKLEDSAMYFCASTRDGTSFYEQYFGPGTRLTVT.

The chain carries TRBV15 and TRBJ2-5, with D perhaps TRBD2 (6 bases). V lost 1 base and J 3 bases, leaving 12 bases between the germline ends. Germline-derived CDR1 and CDR2 are LNHNV and YYDKDF (reference sequence). The CDR3 is 15 residues long. The CDR3 loop reads CATSRAGPGEETQYF. The CDR3 nucleotides read TGTGCCACCAGCAGAGCCGGCCCGGGGGAAGAGACCCAGTACTTC.

This sequence joins TRBV24-1 and TRBJ2-3; TRBD1 agrees at 8 bases. The CDR3 is made up of 15 amino acids. Germline loops: CDR1 KGHDR, CDR2 SFDVKD. The V and J ends lost 3 bases and 6 bases, in that order; junction bases with no gene match: 7. The CDR3 nucleotides are TGTGCCACCAGTGATCGGGGCAGGGGGCCGGATACGCAGTATTTT. Encoded protein: CATSDRGRGPDTQYF.

J is TRBJ1-5 and V is TRBV6-2 or TRBV6-3; D perhaps matches TRBD1 (6 bases). Germline V lookup: CDR1 MNHEY, CDR2 SVGEGT. This CDR3 is built from 18 residues. The V gene lost 3 bases and the J gene lost 1 base, with 19 bases spanning the gap. The CDR3 nucleotides read TGTGCCAGCAGTTATCGGAACTCGGGAAGGGGGAGCAATCAGCCCCAGCATTTT. Amino acid sequence: CASSYRNSGRGSNQPQHF.

This rearrangement joins TRBV7-5 to TRBJ2-3; the table's D call of TRBD2 was not tested on the DNA. TRBV7-5 counts as a pseudogene. The CDR3 is made up of 16 amino acids. This CDR3 is CARSPRAGPSTDTQYF. The CDR3, as DNA: TGTGCCAGAAGCCCCCGGGCGGGCCCTAGCACAGATACGCAGTATTTT.

This chain links TRBV2 with TRBJ2-3; TRBD1 aligns across 9 bases. Germline values: CDR1 SNHLY, CDR2 FYNNEI. The J segment lost 3 bases and the V segment lost 3 bases, leaving 4 bases of the junction unmatched. The CDR3 extends over 15 amino acids. Here the CDR3 DNA reads TGTGCCAGCAGTGAGGGACAGGGATTAACAGATACGCAGTATTTT. This codes for CASSEGQGLTDTQYF.

V usage is TRBV18 and J usage is TRBJ2-1, with 15 positions matching TRBD2. This CDR3 contains 16 residues. Germline V gives CDR1 KGHSH, CDR2 LQKENI. Losses at the gene ends were 6 bases for V and 6 bases for J; bases not matched to a gene: 6. The CDR3 loop reads CASSPRGLAGGNEQFF. Here the CDR3 DNA reads TGTGCCAGCTCCCCGAGGGGACTAGCGGGGGGCAATGAGCAGTTCTTC.

The CDR3 loop reads CVRLPDNQPQHF. CDR3 bases: TGTGTCAGACTCCCAGACAATCAGCCCCAGCATTTT. This chain uses TRBV7-5 with TRBJ1-5; no DNA check was done on the table's D call, TRBD1. TRBV7-5 counts as a pseudogene. The CDR3 contains 12 residues.

The rearrangement links TRBV11-3 to TRBJ2-2; tentatively, D is TRBD1 (6 bases). CDR1 is SGHNT and CDR2 is YENEEA in the germline V gene. The CDR3 runs to 12 residues. The CDR3 reads CAGGANTGELFF. CDR3 bases: TGTGCAGGGGGAGCGAACACCGGGGAGCTGTTTTTT.

The chain combines TRBV11-3 with TRBJ2-5, with TRBD1 identical over 7 bases. CDR3 length: 17 residues. Germline values: CDR1 SGHNT, CDR2 YENEEA. The ends lost 4 bases at V and 5 bases at J; junction bases unmatched: 16. In DNA, the CDR3 is TGTGCCAGCAGCTCCAGTAGAGGGGGCACCCACGGGGAGACCCAGTACTTC. This translates into CASSSSRGGTHGETQYF.

The J gene is TRBJ2-7, the V gene TRBV7-9, with 8 bases matching TRBD2. The CDR3 runs 13 residues. The germline V gene encodes CDR1 SEHNR and CDR2 FQNEAQ (reference sequence). V shed 5 bases, J shed 2 bases, and the junction held 2 bases outside the gene matches. The CDR3 DNA reads TGTGCCAGCAGCAAACTAGCGGCCTACGAGCAGTACTTC. Translating it yields CASSKLAAYEQYF.

For the CDR3, the DNA is TGTGCCAGCAGCTTAATGTGGAGTCCAGGAAACACCATATATTTT. The encoded protein is CASSLMWSPGNTIYF. This rearrangement joins TRBV7-2 to TRBJ1-3, with D unresolved. Deletions cut 2 bases from V and 4 bases from J, with 12 bases between. The V gene's germline CDR1 is SGHTA and CDR2 FQGNSA. The CDR3 has 15 amino acids.

The CDR3 loop is CAISGVTDTQYF. CDR3 DNA sequence: TGTGCCATCAGCGGGGTAACAGATACGCAGTATTTT. The chain couples TRBV10-3 to TRBJ2-3, with a tentative D call TRBD2 (5 bases). Germline lookup yields CDR1 ENHRY and CDR2 SYGVKD. The CDR3 extends over 12 amino acids. V lost 6 bases to trimming and J lost 3 bases, with 7 bases between them.

The table lists this clone with a count of one. This chain joins TRBV29-1 and TRBJ2-2, with 7 bases lining up with TRBD2. The germline CDR1 and CDR2 sequences are SQVTM and ANQGSEA. V shed 2 bases, J shed 1 base, and the junction held 7 bases outside the gene matches. CDR3 length: 16 amino acids. The CDR3 loop reads CSVETWTSGNTGELFF. DNA for the CDR3: TGCAGCGTTGAAACCTGGACTAGTGGGAACACCGGGGAGCTGTTTTTT.

V gene TRBV10-3 combines with J gene TRBJ2-2; D is possibly TRBD1 (5 bases). This CDR3 contains 15 residues. The V gene's germline CDR1 is ENHRY and CDR2 SYGVKD. Deletions cut 3 bases from V and 1 base from J, with 9 bases between. CDR3 residues: CAISEKGVNTGELFF. DNA for the CDR3: TGTGCCATCAGTGAAAAAGGGGTGAACACCGGGGAGCTGTTTTTT.